The rows below give T cell receptor beta chains drawn from one sample of a study of cytomegalovirus exposure and HLA in healthy donors. Profiling relied on immunoSEQ multiplex PCR, and the TCRdb table lists in-frame clones only, not all of them. The data show 150,000 to 200,000 clones, under 75% seen once. The sequenced sample was PBMCs. The origin of the receptors is a man between 40 and 49 years old in good health and CMV-seropositive. Both conserved end residues are part of each CDR3. A D gene is named only where the DNA matches it firmly. A clone size is listed for some rows: how often the clone was seen (once, few, many), or a class if it is expanded.

clone_size | d_call | j_call | v_call | cdr3_nt | cdr3_aa
- | TRBD1 | TRBJ2-7 | TRBV14 | TGTGCCAGCAGCCGAGGACAGGTTGGCTACGAGCAGTACTTC | CASSRGQVGYEQYF
- | TRBD2 | TRBJ2-1 | TRBV29-1 | TGCAGCGTGGCGACTAGCGGGGCCGTCAATGAGCAGTTCTTC | CSVATSGAVNEQFF
- | - | TRBJ2-5 | TRBV7-9 | TGTGCCAGCAGCGGTGGGACAAAAAAAGAGACCCAGTACTTC | CASSGGTKKETQYF
- | - | TRBJ2-7 | TRBV5-6 | TGTGCCAGCAGCCCCAGGGTCTCCTACGAGCAGTACTTC | CASSPRVSYEQYF
- | - | TRBJ2-7 | TRBV5-1 | TGCGCCAGCAGCTTGGGGGGAGCGACTTACGAGCAGTACTTC | CASSLGGATYEQYF
- | - | TRBJ2-6 | TRBV9 | TGTGCCAGCAGCGTAGCTTCAGGGGCCGTCGAAGGGGCCAACGTCCTGACTTTC | CASSVASGAVEGANVLTF
- | TRBD2 | TRBJ2-1 | TRBV4-2 | TGTGCCAGCAGCCTCCAGCAGGTTGTAGCGGGGGTAAACAATGAGCAGTTCTTC | CASSLQQVVAGVNNEQFF
- | - | TRBJ2-7 | TRBV7-2 | TGTGCCAGCAGCCACGTGAACAGGGTGGACGAGCAGTACTTC | CASSHVNRVDEQYF
- | - | TRBJ2-7 | TRBV6-6 | TGTGCCAGCAGTTACTCCCCATCACGAGAGAACGAGCAGTACTTC | CASSYSPSRENEQYF
- | - | TRBJ2-7 | TRBV7-6 | TGTGCCAGCAGCTCGGAGGTACCCAGCTCCTACGAGCAGTACTTC | CASSSEVPSSYEQYF
- | TRBD1 | TRBJ2-5 | TRBV5-4 | TGTGCCAGCAGGGGACAGAACGAAGAGACCCAGTACTTC | CASRGQNEETQYF
few | - | TRBJ1-1 | TRBV11-1 | TGTGCCAGCAGCTTGAGGCTTATGGACACTGAAGCTTTCTTT | CASSLRLMDTEAFF
- | TRBD1 | TRBJ1-2 | TRBV27 | TGTGCCAGCGGGGGACAGGGTTCGGGCTACACCTTC | CASGGQGSGYTF
- | - | TRBJ2-3 | TRBV19 | TGTGCCAGTAAAGGGGGGGGGTCAGATACGCAGTATTTT | CASKGGGSDTQYF
- | TRBD1 | TRBJ1-1 | TRBV6-1 | TGTGCCAGCAGGCTCCCGCCGGCAGGGGGAGCTTTCTTT | CASRLPPAGGAFF
- | - | TRBJ2-3 | TRBV5-4 | TGTGCCAGCAGCCTCCACCCCGAGAGCCTCACAGATACGCAGTATTTT | CASSLHPESLTDTQYF
few | TRBD1 | TRBJ1-5 | TRBV19 | TGTGCCAGTAGTATGATTACCAACAGGGGAGGACAGCCCCAGCATTTT | CASSMITNRGGQPQHF
few | - | TRBJ1-5 | TRBV29-1 | TGCAGCGTTGAGTTAGGGGATGGACAGCCCCAGCATTTT | CSVELGDGQPQHF
few | - | TRBJ2-5 | TRBV7-9 | TGTGCCAGCAGCTTAGAAGGTCGGGGTGCAGAGACCCAGTACTTC | CASSLEGRGAETQYF
- | TRBD1 | TRBJ1-6 | TRBV6-1 | TGTGCCAGCAGTGACGACAGGGGGCAGTCACCCCTCCACTTT | CASSDDRGQSPLHF
- | - | TRBJ1-5 | TRBV5-1 | TGCGCCAGCAAAGTAGGGGGTGGGGATCAGCCCCAGCATTTT | CASKVGGGDQPQHF
- | TRBD1 | TRBJ2-5 | TRBV7-8 | TGTGCCAGCAGACCACGGACAGGTCAAGAGACCCAGTACTTC | CASRPRTGQETQYF
- | TRBD2 | TRBJ2-7 | TRBV2 | TGTGCCAGCAGTGTCATAACTAGCGGGGGTCCCTACGAGCAGTACTTC | CASSVITSGGPYEQYF
- | TRBD1 | TRBJ1-4 | TRBV7-8 | TGTGCCAGCAGCGTAGACAGGGTTTCAACTAATGAAAAACTGTTTTTT | CASSVDRVSTNEKLFF
- | TRBD1 | TRBJ2-7 | TRBV28 | TGTGCCAGCAGTTTGGGGGACAGGGGGCACGAGCAGTACTTC | CASSLGDRGHEQYF
few | - | TRBJ2-7 | TRBV5-5 | TGTGCCAGCAGCCAGGGGCGGCTGGGCGAGCAGTACTTC | CASSQGRLGEQYF
- | - | TRBJ1-6 | TRBV25-1 | TGTGCCAGCCGGGGGGTGCAAATGAGCTCCTATAATTCACCCCTCCACTTT | CASRGVQMSSYNSPLHF
- | - | TRBJ2-3 | TRBV11-3 | TGTGCCAGCAGCTTACAGGGGGGCTACGGCACAGATACGCAGTATTTT | CASSLQGGYGTDTQYF
- | TRBD1 | TRBJ1-1 | TRBV5-4 | TGTGCCAGCACCCCCGGGACAGCCAACACTGAAGCTTTCTTT | CASTPGTANTEAFF
- | TRBD2 | TRBJ2-7 | TRBV4-3 | TGCGCCAGCAGCCCCTTTGGGGGGGGGTACGAGCAGTACTTC | CASSPFGGGYEQYF
- | - | TRBJ2-1 | TRBV10-2 | TGCGCCAGTGCTGGAGGTTACAATGAGCAGTTCTTC | CASAGGYNEQFF
few | - | TRBJ1-1 | TRBV30 | TGTGCCTGGAACAGGGAGAACACTGAAGCTTTCTTT | CAWNRENTEAFF
- | TRBD1 | TRBJ1-6 | TRBV6-1 | TGTGCCAGCAGTGAAGCGGAGACAGGGGTATCACCCCTCCACTTT | CASSEAETGVSPLHF
- | - | TRBJ1-3 | TRBV10-3 | TGTGCCATCACCCCTCGGGGGAGCTCTGGAAACACCATATATTTT | CAITPRGSSGNTIYF
few | - | TRBJ1-1 | TRBV11-2 | TGTGCCAGCAGCCCACGGAACCCCAGGGGCACGATGGGTGAAGCTTTCTTT | CASSPRNPRGTMGEAFF
once | TRBD2 | TRBJ2-3 | TRBV19 | TGTGCCAGTAGTAGGCGGGGGAGCACAGATACGCAGTATTTT | CASSRRGSTDTQYF
once | - | TRBJ1-1 | TRBV25-1 | TGTGCCAGCAGTGAATACTCGGGAGCCCTTGTGTTAGCTTTCTTT | CASSEYSGALVLAFF
- | - | TRBJ2-7 | TRBV5-6 | TGTGCCAGCAGCTTGGAAGGAGGTTACGAGCAGTACTTC | CASSLEGGYEQYF
few | - | TRBJ1-1 | TRBV5-1 | TGCGCCAGCAGCTTATCGGACACTGAAGCTTTCTTT | CASSLSDTEAFF
few | - | TRBJ1-1 | TRBV7-2 | TGTGCCAGCAGCTTATTATCTAGCACTGAAGCTTTCTTT | CASSLLSSTEAFF
once | - | TRBJ1-6 | TRBV4-2 | TGTGCCAGCAGCCAAGATCTCGTAGGGACAAATTCACCCCTCCACTTT | CASSQDLVGTNSPLHF
- | - | TRBJ1-2 | TRBV5-1 | TGCGCCAGCAGCCCCCGGGGTCACTATGGCTACACCTTC | CASSPRGHYGYTF
- | TRBD1 | TRBJ1-1 | TRBV27 | TGTGCCAGCAGGGACAGGGCCTTGAACACTGAAGCTTTCTTT | CASRDRALNTEAFF
few | TRBD1 | TRBJ1-2 | TRBV7-2 | TGTGCCAGCAGCTTATCGCAGGGGGCGGATGGCTACACCTTC | CASSLSQGADGYTF
few | - | TRBJ1-1 | TRBV7-9 | TGTGCCAGCAGCTTAGACGGGGGGGTCACTGAAGCTTTCTTT | CASSLDGGVTEAFF
many | TRBD1 | TRBJ1-4 | TRBV4-3 | TGCGCCAGCAGCTTCTTACAGGACAGGGTTGGTGAAAAACTGTTTTTT | CASSFLQDRVGEKLFF
once | - | TRBJ2-7 | TRBV27 | TGTGCCAGCACCTCCCGAGTAGAGGAGCAGTACTTC | CASTSRVEEQYF
- | - | TRBJ2-7 | TRBV7-9 | TGTGCCAGCAGCTTAGTGGGCCTTCGCTCCTACGAGCAGTACTTC | CASSLVGLRSYEQYF
- | - | TRBJ1-1 | TRBV27 | TGTGCCAGCACCGCCCGGGGGAGAGGTAGTGCTGAAGCTTTCTTT | CASTARGRGSAEAFF
- | - | TRBJ1-1 | TRBV7-3 | TGTGCCAGCAGCCCAGACCCGGGGACTGAAGCTTTCTTT | CASSPDPGTEAFF
few | - | TRBJ1-1 | TRBV13 | TGTGCCAGCAGTACTATGACAGGTTGGGACACTGAAGCTTTCTTT | CASSTMTGWDTEAFF